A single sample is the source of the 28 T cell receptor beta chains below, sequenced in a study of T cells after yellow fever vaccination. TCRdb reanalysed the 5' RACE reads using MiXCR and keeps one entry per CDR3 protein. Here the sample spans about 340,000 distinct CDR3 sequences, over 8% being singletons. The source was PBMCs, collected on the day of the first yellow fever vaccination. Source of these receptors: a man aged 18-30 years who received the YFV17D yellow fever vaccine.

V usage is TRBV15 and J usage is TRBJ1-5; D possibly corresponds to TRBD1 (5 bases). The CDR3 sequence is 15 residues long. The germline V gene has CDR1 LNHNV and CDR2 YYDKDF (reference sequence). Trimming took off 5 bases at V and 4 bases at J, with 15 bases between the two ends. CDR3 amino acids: CATSPLGGGNQPQHF. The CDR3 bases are TGTGCCACCAGCCCATTGGGGGGGGGGAATCAGCCCCAGCATTTT.

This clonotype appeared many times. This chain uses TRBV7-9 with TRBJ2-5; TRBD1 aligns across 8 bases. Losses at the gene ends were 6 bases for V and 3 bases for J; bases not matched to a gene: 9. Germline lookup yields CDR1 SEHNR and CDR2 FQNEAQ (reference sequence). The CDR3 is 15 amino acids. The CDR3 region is CASSWGQASEETQYF. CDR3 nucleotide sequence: TGTGCCAGCAGTTGGGGACAGGCATCTGAAGAGACCCAGTACTTC. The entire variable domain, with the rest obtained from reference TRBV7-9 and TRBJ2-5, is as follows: DTGVSQNPRHKITKRGQNVTFRCDPISEHNRLYWYRQTLGQGPEFLTYFQNEAQLEKSRLLSDRFSAERPKGSFSTLEIQRTEQGDSAMYLCASSWGQASEETQYFGPGTRLLVL.

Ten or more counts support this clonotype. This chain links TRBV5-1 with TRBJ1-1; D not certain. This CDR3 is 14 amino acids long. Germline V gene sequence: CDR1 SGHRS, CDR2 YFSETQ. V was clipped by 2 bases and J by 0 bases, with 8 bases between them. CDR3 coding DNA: TGCGCCAGCAGCTTAGCGGGGATGAACACTGAAGCTTTCTTT. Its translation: CASSLAGMNTEAFF.

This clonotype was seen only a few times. The CDR3 is CSASPGTAEKLFF. The CDR3 DNA reads TGCAGTGCTAGTCCCGGGACAGCAGAAAAACTGTTTTTT. This chain links TRBV20-1 with TRBJ1-4; 7 bases match TRBD1. In germline, CDR1 is DFQATT, CDR2 SNEGSKA (reference sequence). The CDR3 is made up of 13 amino acids. V was clipped by 3 bases and J by 8 bases; unmatched bases: 6.

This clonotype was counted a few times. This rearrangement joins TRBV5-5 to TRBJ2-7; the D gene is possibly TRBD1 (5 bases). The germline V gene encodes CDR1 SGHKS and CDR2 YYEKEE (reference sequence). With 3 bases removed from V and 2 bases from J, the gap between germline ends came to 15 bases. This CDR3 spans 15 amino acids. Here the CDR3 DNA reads TGTGCCAGCAGCTACGGCACAGGTCAACCCTACGAGCAGTACGTC. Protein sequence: CASSYGTGQPYEQYV.

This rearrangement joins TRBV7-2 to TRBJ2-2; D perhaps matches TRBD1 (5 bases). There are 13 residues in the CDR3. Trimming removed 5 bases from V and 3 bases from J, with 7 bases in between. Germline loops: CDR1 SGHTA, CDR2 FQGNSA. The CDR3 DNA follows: TGTGCCAGCAGCACCAGGGACACCGGGGAGCTGTTTTTT. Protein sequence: CASSTRDTGELFF.

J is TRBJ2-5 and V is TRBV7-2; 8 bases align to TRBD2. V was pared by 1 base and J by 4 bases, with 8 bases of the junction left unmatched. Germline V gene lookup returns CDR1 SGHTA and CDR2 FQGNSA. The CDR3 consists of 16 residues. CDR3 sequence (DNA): TGTGCCAGCAGCTTAGGAGGAGCGGGGGTCTCAGAGACCCAGTACTTC. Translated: CASSLGGAGVSETQYF.

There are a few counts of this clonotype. The CDR3 nucleotides are TGTGCCAGCAGTTACTGGGGGAGGAACACTGAAGCTTTCTTT. It yields the protein CASSYWGRNTEAFF. The chain employs TRBV6-5 and TRBJ1-1; TRBD1 might be the D (5 bases). Trimming took off 1 base at V and 1 base at J, with 7 bases between the two ends. Germline loops: CDR1 MNHEY, CDR2 SVGAGI. CDR3 length: 14 amino acids.

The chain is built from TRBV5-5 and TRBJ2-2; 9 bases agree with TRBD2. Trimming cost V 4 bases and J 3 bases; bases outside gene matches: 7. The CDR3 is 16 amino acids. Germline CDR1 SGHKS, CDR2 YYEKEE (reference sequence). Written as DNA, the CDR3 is TGTGCCAGCAGCCCCGCGGGGGGGCGGGACACCGGGGAGCTGTTTTTT. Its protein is CASSPAGGRDTGELFF.

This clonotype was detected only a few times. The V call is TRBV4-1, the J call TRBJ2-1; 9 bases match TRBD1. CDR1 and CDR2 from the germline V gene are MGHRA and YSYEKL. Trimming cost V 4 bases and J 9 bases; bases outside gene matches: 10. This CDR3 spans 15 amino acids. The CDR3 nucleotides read TGCGCCAGCAGCCGAATGGGACAGGGAAAGACTGAGCAGTTCTTC. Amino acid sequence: CASSRMGQGKTEQFF.

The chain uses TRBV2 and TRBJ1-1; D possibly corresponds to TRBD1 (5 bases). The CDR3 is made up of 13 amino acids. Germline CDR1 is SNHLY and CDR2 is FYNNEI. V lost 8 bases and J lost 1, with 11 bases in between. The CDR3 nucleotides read TGTGCCAGCGCGGGGCTGTCGAACACTGAAGCTTTCTTT. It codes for CASAGLSNTEAFF.

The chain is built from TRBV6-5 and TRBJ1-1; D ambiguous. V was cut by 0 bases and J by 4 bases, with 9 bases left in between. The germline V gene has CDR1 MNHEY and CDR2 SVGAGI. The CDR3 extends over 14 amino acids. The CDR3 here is CASSYSNIVTEAFF. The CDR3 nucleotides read TGTGCCAGCAGTTACTCGAATATCGTCACTGAAGCTTTCTTT.

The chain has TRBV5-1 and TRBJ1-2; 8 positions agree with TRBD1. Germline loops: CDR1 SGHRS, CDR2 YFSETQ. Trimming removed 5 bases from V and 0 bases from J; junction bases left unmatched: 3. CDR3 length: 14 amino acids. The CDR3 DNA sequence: TGCGCCAGCAGGACAGGGGCCGCTAACTATGGCTACACCTTC. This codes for CASRTGAANYGYTF.

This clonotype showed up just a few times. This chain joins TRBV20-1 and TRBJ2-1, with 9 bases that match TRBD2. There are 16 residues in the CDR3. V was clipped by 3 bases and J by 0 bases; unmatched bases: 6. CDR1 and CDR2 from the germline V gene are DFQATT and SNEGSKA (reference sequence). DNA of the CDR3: TGCAGTGCTAGGAGCAGCGGGAGGAGCTCCTACAATGAGCAGTTCTTC. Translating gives CSARSSGRSSYNEQFF.

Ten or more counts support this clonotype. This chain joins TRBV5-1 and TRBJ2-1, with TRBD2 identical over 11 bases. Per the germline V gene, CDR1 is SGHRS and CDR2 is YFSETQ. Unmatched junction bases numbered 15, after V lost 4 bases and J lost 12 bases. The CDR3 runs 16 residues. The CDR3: CASSHHSGGASLGQFF. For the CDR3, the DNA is TGCGCCAGCAGCCACCATAGCGGGGGGGCCAGTTTGGGGCAGTTCTTC.

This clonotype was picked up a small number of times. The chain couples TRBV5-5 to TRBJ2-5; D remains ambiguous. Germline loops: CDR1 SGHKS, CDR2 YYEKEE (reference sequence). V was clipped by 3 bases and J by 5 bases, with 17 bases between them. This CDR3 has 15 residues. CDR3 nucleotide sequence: TGTGCCAGCAGCTATTCCTTAGGCAGGATGGAGACCCAGTACTTC. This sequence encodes CASSYSLGRMETQYF.

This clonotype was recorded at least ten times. Written as DNA, the CDR3 is TGCGCCAGCAGCTTACAGGGGGCGGATGGCTACACCTTC. Translating it yields CASSLQGADGYTF. This chain links TRBV5-1 with TRBJ1-2, with 9 bases lining up with TRBD1. The V gene end was trimmed by 2 bases and the J gene end by 6 bases; junction bases not matched to a gene: 2. Looked up from germline, CDR1 is SGHRS and CDR2 is YFSETQ. The CDR3 is made up of 13 amino acids.

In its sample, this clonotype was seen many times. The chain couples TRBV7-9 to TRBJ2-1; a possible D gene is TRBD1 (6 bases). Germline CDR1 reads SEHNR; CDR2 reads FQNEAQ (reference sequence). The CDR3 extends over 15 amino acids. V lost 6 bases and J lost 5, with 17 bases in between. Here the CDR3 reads CASSPQGYRNNEQFF. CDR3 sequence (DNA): TGTGCCAGCAGTCCCCAGGGGTACAGGAACAATGAGCAGTTCTTC.

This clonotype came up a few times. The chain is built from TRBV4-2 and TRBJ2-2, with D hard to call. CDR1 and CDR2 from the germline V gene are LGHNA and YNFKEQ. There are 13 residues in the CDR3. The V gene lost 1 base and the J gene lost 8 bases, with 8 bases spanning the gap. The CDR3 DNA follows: TGTGCCAGCAGCCAAGGAGTAAAGGGGGAGCTGTTTTTT. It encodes CASSQGVKGELFF.

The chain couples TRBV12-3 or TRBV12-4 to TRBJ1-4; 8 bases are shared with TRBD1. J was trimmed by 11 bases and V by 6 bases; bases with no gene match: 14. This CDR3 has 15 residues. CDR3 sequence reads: CASSPGDRPGIKLFF. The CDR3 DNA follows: TGTGCCAGCAGCCCGGGGGACAGGCCGGGTATCAAACTGTTTTTT.

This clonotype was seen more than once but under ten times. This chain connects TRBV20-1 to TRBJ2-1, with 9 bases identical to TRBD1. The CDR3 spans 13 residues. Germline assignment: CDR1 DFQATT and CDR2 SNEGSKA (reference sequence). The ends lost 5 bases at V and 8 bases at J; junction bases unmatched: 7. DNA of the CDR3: TGCAGTGCTGGTCCGGGACAGGGCTATGAGCAGTTCTTC. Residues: CSAGPGQGYEQFF.

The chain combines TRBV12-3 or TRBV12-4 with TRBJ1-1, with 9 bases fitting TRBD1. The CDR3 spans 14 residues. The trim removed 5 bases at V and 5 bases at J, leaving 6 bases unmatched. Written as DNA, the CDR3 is TGTGCCAGCAGTACAGGGGGCTGGGGAACTGAAGCTTTCTTT. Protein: CASSTGGWGTEAFF.

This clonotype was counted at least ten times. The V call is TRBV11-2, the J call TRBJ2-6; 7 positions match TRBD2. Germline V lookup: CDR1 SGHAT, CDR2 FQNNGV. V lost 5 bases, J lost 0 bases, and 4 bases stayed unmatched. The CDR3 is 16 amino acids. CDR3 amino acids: CASSPGGNSGANVLTF. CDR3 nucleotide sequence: TGTGCCAGCAGCCCCGGGGGGAACTCTGGGGCCAACGTCCTGACTTTC.

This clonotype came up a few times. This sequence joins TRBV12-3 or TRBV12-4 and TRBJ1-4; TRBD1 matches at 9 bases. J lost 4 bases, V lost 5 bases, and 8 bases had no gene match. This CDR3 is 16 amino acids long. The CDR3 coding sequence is TGTGCCAGCAGTACAGGGGGCTTTCGGAGTAATGAAAAACTGTTTTTT. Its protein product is CASSTGGFRSNEKLFF.

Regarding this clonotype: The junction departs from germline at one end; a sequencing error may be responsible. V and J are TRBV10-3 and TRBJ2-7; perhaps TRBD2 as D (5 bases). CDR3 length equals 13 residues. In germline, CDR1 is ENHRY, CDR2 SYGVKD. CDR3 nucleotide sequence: TGTGCCATCAGAGGTGGGAGCTCCTACGACCAGTACTTC. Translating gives CAIRGGSSYDQYF.

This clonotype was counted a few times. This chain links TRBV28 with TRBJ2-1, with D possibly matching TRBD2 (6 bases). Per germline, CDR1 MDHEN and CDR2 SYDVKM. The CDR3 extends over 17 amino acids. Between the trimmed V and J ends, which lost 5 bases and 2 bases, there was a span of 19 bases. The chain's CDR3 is CASSQVARGLPYNEQFF. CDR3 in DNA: TGTGCCAGCAGTCAGGTGGCGCGGGGCTTGCCCTACAATGAGCAGTTCTTC.

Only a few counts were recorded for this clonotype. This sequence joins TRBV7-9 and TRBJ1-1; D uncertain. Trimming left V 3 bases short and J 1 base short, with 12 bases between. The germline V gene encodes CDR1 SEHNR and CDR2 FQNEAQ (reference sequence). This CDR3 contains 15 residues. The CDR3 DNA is TGTGCCAGCAGCTTGCCGAGTTATGGGAACACTGAAGCTTTCTTT. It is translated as CASSLPSYGNTEAFF.

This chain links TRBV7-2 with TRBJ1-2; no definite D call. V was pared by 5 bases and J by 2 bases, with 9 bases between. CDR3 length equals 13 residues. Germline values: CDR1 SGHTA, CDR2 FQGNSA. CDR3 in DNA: TGTGCCAGCAGCCCTCAGCAAAACTATGGCTACACCTTC. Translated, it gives CASSPQQNYGYTF.